Included here is one T cell receptor beta chain sequence, with context. Its antigen remains unknown. This sample stems from a study of T-cell reconstitution after alpha-beta-depleted transplantation in children. Germline loops: CDR1 MNHEY, CDR2 SVGAGI. V lost 5 bases and J 6 bases, leaving 11 bases between the germline ends. The CDR3 loop spans 12 amino acids. Broader study findings: Recipient T cells and thymic progenitors that survived gave rise to the high TCRbeta diversity observed at day 60 in some patients.

Unique molecular identifiers were incorporated into the prepared TCRbeta library. MiXCR, run by TCRdb on the PCR reads, gives a single entry per CDR3 protein. Altogether 450,000 to 600,000 distinct CDR3 sequences are present, around 13% being singletons, with the ten largest covering about 2.2%. The sequence derives from a male patient younger than 18 who had a stem cell transplant for acute myeloid leukemia, so the T cells may come from the graft donor. The rearrangement joins TRBV6-5 to TRBJ2-7; D unresolved. The specimen comprised PBMCs, mostly from graft donor cells, sampled 360 days after TCRalphabeta/CD19-depleted stem cell transplant. The CDR3 is CASSLPDSEQYF. CDR3 sequence (DNA): TGTGCCAGCAGTCTACCGGATTCCGAGCAGTACTTC.